The rows below give T cell receptor beta chains drawn from one sample of a study of shared clonotypes between healthy human individuals. Profiled with immunoSEQ multiplex PCR; TCRdb holds only in-frame clones, not every one. The table records 1.5 million to 2.5 million clones, over 85% of them present only once. Sequencing was carried out using naive CD8+ T cells sorted from blood. Receptors were obtained from a man between 18 and 35 years old in good health. The CDR3 runs from the conserved cysteine through the conserved F or W. A D gene is named only where the DNA matches it firmly.

TRBJ2-1,-,TRBV10-1,CASSAPGNSYNEQFF,TGCGCCAGCAGTGCCCCCGGAAACTCCTACAATGAGCAGTTCTTC
TRBJ2-7,-,TRBV19,CASSPDWDGKQYF,TGTGCCAGTAGTCCTGACTGGGACGGAAAACAGTACTTC
TRBJ2-6,-,TRBV6-5,CASSSPGANVLTF,TGTGCCAGCAGCTCGCCTGGGGCCAACGTCCTGACTTTC
TRBJ2-7,-,TRBV30,CAWTAGTNYEQYF,TGTGCCTGGACCGCCGGGACCAACTACGAGCAGTACTTC
TRBJ1-2,TRBD1,TRBV2,CASRAGTGFYGYTF,TGTGCCAGCAGGGCCGGGACAGGGTTCTATGGCTACACCTTC
TRBJ1-2,-,TRBV28,CASNNQGDPYGYTF,TGTGCCAGCAACAATCAGGGAGATCCCTATGGCTACACCTTC
TRBJ2-1,-,TRBV2,CASSAGDSYNEQFF,TGTGCCAGCAGTGCTGGGGACTCCTACAATGAGCAGTTCTTC
TRBJ2-7,TRBD2,TRBV30,CAWSVGSGRYEQYF,TGTGCCTGGAGTGTTGGTAGCGGGAGATACGAGCAGTACTTC
TRBJ2-7,-,TRBV29-1,CSVEGGRVGYEQYF,TGCAGCGTTGAAGGTGGCAGAGTTGGCTACGAGCAGTACTTC
TRBJ2-2,-,TRBV7-9,CASSQTPANTGELFF,TGTGCCAGCAGCCAGACTCCCGCGAACACCGGGGAGCTGTTTTTT
TRBJ1-4,-,TRBV14,CASSPGWGEKLFF,TGTGCCAGCAGCCCCGGATGGGGTGAAAAACTGTTTTTT
TRBJ2-2,-,TRBV13,CASSYLYGELFF,TGTGCCAGCAGCTATCTATACGGGGAGCTGTTTTTT
TRBJ2-3,-,TRBV5-4,CASSSWGGGVADTQYF,TGTGCCAGCAGCTCCTGGGGGGGCGGGGTGGCAGATACGCAGTATTTT
TRBJ1-1,-,TRBV19,CASSTFEQGIRTEAFF,TGTGCCAGTAGTACCTTTGAACAGGGCATCAGGACTGAAGCTTTCTTT
TRBJ2-2,-,TRBV19,CAGRGNTGELFF,TGTGCCGGCAGAGGGAACACCGGGGAGCTGTTTTTT
TRBJ2-7,TRBD1,TRBV27,CASSLGGGQGARYEQYF,TGTGCCAGCAGTTTAGGGGGAGGCCAGGGGGCGCGCTACGAGCAGTACTTC
TRBJ2-3,-,TRBV5-6,CASSFSGHASTDTQYF,TGTGCCAGCAGCTTTTCCGGACATGCTAGCACAGATACGCAGTATTTT
TRBJ2-7,-,TRBV5-5,CASSSGAGQGYEQYF,TGTGCCAGCAGCTCCGGGGCGGGACAAGGCTACGAGCAGTACTTC
TRBJ1-6,-,TRBV19,CASFGGLSYNSPLHF,TGTGCCAGTTTTGGAGGTCTCTCCTATAATTCACCCCTCCACTTT
TRBJ1-5,-,TRBV28,CASSSQGILGQPQHF,TGTGCCAGCAGTTCACAGGGAATTTTGGGTCAGCCCCAGCATTTT